These T cell receptor beta chains were read from a single sample in a study of shared clonotypes between healthy human individuals. The assay was immunoSEQ multiplex PCR, and TCRdb's table has in-frame clones only and misses some. The table lists roughly 2.4 million clones, roughly 95% of them singletons, with over 0.1% in the top ten. Sequenced material: naive CD4+ T cells sorted from blood. These receptors were collected from a young man in good health. The CDR3 runs from the conserved cysteine through the conserved F or W. A D gene is named only where the DNA matches it firmly. Clone size is stated in some rows and not others, as once, few, many or a class when expanded.

TGTGCCAGCAGCTTGGTACCGGGGGAGAACACCGGGGAGCTGTTTTTT CASSLVPGENTGELFF TRBV5-4 - - TRBJ2-2
TGTGCCAGCAGCTCTTTTCAGGGGGGGAAGGACACTGAAGCTTTCTTT CASSSFQGGKDTEAFF TRBV7-2 TRBD1 - TRBJ1-1
TGTGCCAGCCGAGGAGGGAGCGTCTACGAGCAGTACTTC CASRGGSVYEQYF TRBV2 - once TRBJ2-7
TGTGCCAGCAGCGGACAGGTTTCCTACGAGCAGTACTTC CASSGQVSYEQYF TRBV9 - - TRBJ2-7
TGTGCCAGCAGTGAGGGCAGTATCTCGACCACTGAAGCTTTCTTT CASSEGSISTTEAFF TRBV2 - - TRBJ1-1
TGTGCCAGCAGAACGGGACAGGGGGCGTCCTACGAGCAGTACTTC CASRTGQGASYEQYF TRBV6-1 TRBD1 - TRBJ2-7
TGTGCCAGCAGTAGGACAGTACAAGAGACCCAGTACTTC CASSRTVQETQYF TRBV28 - - TRBJ2-5
TGTGCCAGCAGCTCCCAATCGACAGGGGTTGGCACAGATACGCAGTATTTT CASSSQSTGVGTDTQYF TRBV5-4 TRBD1 - TRBJ2-3
TGCAGCGTTGGTAGTCTTGACGCAGATACGCAGTATTTT CSVGSLDADTQYF TRBV29-1 - - TRBJ2-3
TGTGCCAGCAGTTACGACATAACAGATACGCAGTATTTT CASSYDITDTQYF TRBV6-5 - - TRBJ2-3
TGTGCCAGCAGCTTTGACAGGGGGATTGGCACCGGGGAGCTGTTTTTT CASSFDRGIGTGELFF TRBV5-6 TRBD1 - TRBJ2-2
TGTGCCAGCAGCTTCACAGGGTTGGATACTAACTATGGCTACACCTTC CASSFTGLDTNYGYTF TRBV11-2 - - TRBJ1-2
TGTGCCAGCAGTTTCCTGAGGGACTATGGCTACACCTTC CASSFLRDYGYTF TRBV28 - - TRBJ1-2
TGTGCCTGGACGGGGGGCTATAATTCACCCCTCCACTTT CAWTGGYNSPLHF TRBV30 - - TRBJ1-6
TGTGCCAGCAGCCCACGAAACAGGGTTGAGCCAGATACGCAGTATTTT CASSPRNRVEPDTQYF TRBV5-4 - - TRBJ2-3
TGCGCCAGCAGCTTGGATACTAGCGGGTCGGGAGACGAGCAGTACTTC CASSLDTSGSGDEQYF TRBV5-1 TRBD2 - TRBJ2-7
TGTGCCAGCAGTCAACGGGGGAACACCGGGGAGCTGTTTTTT CASSQRGNTGELFF TRBV6-6 - once TRBJ2-2
TGTGCCAGCAGCCTAGCGGGGGGCTCCTACGAGCAGTACTTC CASSLAGGSYEQYF TRBV5-4 TRBD2 - TRBJ2-7
TGTGCCAGCAGTCTAGGACAGGGAACTTATGGCTACACCTTC CASSLGQGTYGYTF TRBV7-2 TRBD1 - TRBJ1-2
TGCGCCAGCAGCCGGGGGGACTATTCCACAGATACGCAGTATTTT CASSRGDYSTDTQYF TRBV5-1 TRBD2 - TRBJ2-3
TGTGCCTGGAGTAGGGGCCCAAACACCGGGGAGCTGTTTTTT CAWSRGPNTGELFF TRBV30 - - TRBJ2-2
TGCGCCAGCAGCCACGTGATAAGGTGGTCCAGGGCCCTCTCCGAGCAGTACTTC CASSHVIRWSRALSEQYF TRBV4-3 - - TRBJ2-7